This T cell receptor beta chain was retrieved from a study of T cells in tumors after PD-1 blockade. Overall study: No patient had prior checkpoint blockade, systemic immunosuppression, or radiotherapy within 4 weeks.

Tumor biopsies came from the same primary tumor site before and after PD-1 blockade. Genomic DNA template from tumor biopsies or peripheral blood, roughly 616 ng to 6,004 ng input. The V gene's germline CDR1 is LNHDA and CDR2 SQIVND (reference sequence). The V end was cut by 3 bases, the J end by 9 bases, with 6 bases between. The CDR3 length is 12 residues. Libraries were prepared by immunoSEQ multiplex PCR; TCRdb keeps only in-frame clonotypes and omits some of them. The table lists 7,500 to 9,000 clones, 50% to 70% of them singletons. V is TRBV19 and J is TRBJ1-6, with D possibly being TRBD1 (5 bases). The input for sequencing was tumor tissue, taken after anti-PD-1 treatment. The TCR sequence derives from a human donor with basal cell carcinoma. The CDR3 nucleotides are TGTGCCAGTAGTATGGGGGTTTCACCCCTCCACTTT. It translates to CASSMGVSPLHF.